One and the same sample provided the 13 T cell receptor beta chains below, sequenced in a study of blood T cell repertoires in COVID-19. The table came from immunoSEQ multiplex PCR; TCRdb's copy has only in-frame clones and leaves some out. The sample holds about 100,000 clones; around four fifths are singletons and the top ten take 9.5% to 10%. Sequenced: peripheral blood. The receptor set was obtained from a man aged 40-55 years with active or convalescent COVID-19.

V and J are TRBV5-1 and TRBJ2-1, with 10 bases lining up with TRBD2. Germline CDR1 SGHRS, CDR2 YFSETQ. The CDR3 consists of 15 residues. V trimming: 3 bases; J trimming: 3 bases; junction bases outside the gene matches: 3. CDR3 nucleotides: TGCGCCAGCAGCTACGGGACTAGCGACTACAATGAGCAGTTCTTC. Translation gives CASSYGTSDYNEQFF.

V is TRBV18 and J is TRBJ1-6; D is ambiguous. CDR1 is KGHSH and CDR2 is LQKENI in the germline V gene. CDR3 length: 13 residues. The V gene lost 4 bases and the J gene lost 9 bases, with 10 bases spanning the gap. The CDR3 DNA reads as TGTGCCAGCTCACTTGGTCCGGGTTCACCCCTCCACTTT. Protein sequence: CASSLGPGSPLHF.

The CDR3 spells CASSPVAAGGTNYEQYF. Here the CDR3 DNA reads TGTGCCAGCAGCCCCGTCGCGGCGGGGGGAACGAACTACGAGCAGTACTTC. J is TRBJ2-7 and V is TRBV3-1 (or the pseudogene TRBV3-2); 8 bases fit TRBD2. The V segment lost 4 bases and the J segment 3 bases; nucleotides outside the gene matches: 14. CDR1 and CDR2 from the germline V gene are LGHDT and YNNKEL (reference sequence). This CDR3 has 17 residues.

This chain connects TRBV7-8 to TRBJ2-2, with 8 bases aligning to TRBD1. Trimming at V came to 5 bases and at J to 7 bases, leaving 6 bases not matched to a gene. There are 14 residues in the CDR3. The germline CDR1 and CDR2 sequences are SGHVS and FQNEAQ. The CDR3 sequence is CASSLGTGIGELFF. As DNA, the CDR3 is TGTGCCAGCAGCCTCGGGACAGGCATCGGGGAGCTGTTTTTT.

This clone has just a few counts. The CDR3 DNA sequence: TGTGCCAGCACCCCCGGACAGGTCTATGGCTACACCTTC. Translation gives CASTPGQVYGYTF. This chain uses TRBV6-6 with TRBJ1-2; 7 bases are shared with TRBD1. CDR1 is MNHNY and CDR2 is SVGAGI in the germline V gene (reference sequence). V trimming: 7 bases; J trimming: 4 bases; junction bases outside the gene matches: 6. This CDR3 has 13 amino acids.

CDR3 in amino acids: CASINSKGSQPQHF. The CDR3 region has the DNA TGTGCCAGCATAAATTCGAAGGGGTCTCAGCCCCAGCATTTT. This chain connects TRBV28 to TRBJ1-5; a weak D match, TRBD1 (5 bases). The CDR3 consists of 14 residues. CDR1 is MDHEN, CDR2 SYDVKM, per germline. V dropped 7 bases and J dropped 6 bases, with 16 bases sitting between them.

The CDR3 loop reads CARSWTGTPTYEQYF. In nucleotides, the CDR3 is TGTGCCAGAAGCTGGACCGGGACTCCCACCTACGAGCAGTACTTC. This chain links TRBV5-3 with TRBJ2-7; weak D call: TRBD2 (6 bases). TRBV5-3 is an ORF for which the function is uncertain. This CDR3 region has 15 residues. Trimming took 3 bases from V and 2 from J, leaving 15 bases between them.

This clone showed up just a few times. V is TRBV24-1 and J is TRBJ1-5; 8 nucleotides agree with TRBD1. The CDR3 loop spans 17 amino acids. Germline V lookup: CDR1 KGHDR, CDR2 SFDVKD. V shed 0 bases and J 0 bases; nucleotides not matched to a gene: 3. CDR3 bases: TGTGCCACCAGTGATTTGCGTACAGGGGGTAGCAATCAGCCCCAGCATTTT. Amino acids: CATSDLRTGGSNQPQHF.

The chain couples TRBV5-4 to TRBJ2-2; 15 positions match TRBD2. CDR3 length: 16 amino acids. From germline, CDR1 is SGHNT and CDR2 YYREEE (reference sequence). Losses at the gene ends were 3 bases for V and 5 bases for J; bases not matched to a gene: 2. The CDR3 loop reads CASSWTSGGETGELFF. The CDR3 nucleotides are TGTGCCAGCAGCTGGACTAGCGGGGGGGAGACCGGGGAGCTGTTTTTT.

This chain connects TRBV5-1 to TRBJ2-7, with D possibly matching TRBD2 (6 bases). The CDR3 contains 15 residues. Germline assignment: CDR1 SGHRS and CDR2 YFSETQ. The V and J ends lost 4 bases and 0 bases respectively, with 14 bases between them. The CDR3 bases are TGCGCCAGCAGCCCCGGGGATAGCGGCTCCTACGAGCAGTACTTC. As protein: CASSPGDSGSYEQYF.

The CDR3 is CASSLDRLGQFF. As DNA, the CDR3 is TGTGCCAGCAGCTTAGACAGGTTAGGGCAGTTCTTC. The chain links TRBV7-2 to TRBJ2-1; possibly TRBD1 for D (5 bases). Germline CDR1 SGHTA, CDR2 FQGNSA. V lost 1 base, J lost 12 bases, and 10 bases lay in between. There are 12 residues in the CDR3. The full variable domain, completed using reference TRBV7-2 and TRBJ2-1, is GAGVSQSPSNKVTEKGKDVELRCDPISGHTALYWYRQSLGQGLEFLIYFQGNSAPDKSGLPSDRFSAERTGGSVSTLTIQRTQQEDSAVYLCASSLDRLGQFFGPGTRLTVL.

V usage is TRBV11-2 and J usage is TRBJ1-4; a possible D gene is TRBD1 (6 bases). V lost 6 bases, J lost 7 bases, and 15 bases lay in between. CDR3 length equals 14 residues. Germline CDR1 SGHAT, CDR2 FQNNGV. The CDR3 sequence is CASRSQGQGEKLFF. In DNA, the CDR3 is TGTGCCAGCAGATCACAGGGCCAGGGTGAAAAACTGTTTTTT. Full variable domain (outside the CDR3, taken from reference TRBV11-2 and TRBJ1-4): EAGVAQSPRYKIIEKRQSVAFWCNPISGHATLYWYQQILGQGPKLLIQFQNNGVVDDSQLPKDRFSAERLKGVDSTLKIQPAKLEDSAVYLCASRSQGQGEKLFFGSGTQLSVL.

V usage is TRBV3-1 (or the pseudogene TRBV3-2) and J usage is TRBJ1-2; tentatively, D is TRBD1 (6 bases). This CDR3 comprises 15 residues. CDR1 and CDR2 from the germline V gene are LGHDT and YNNKEL (reference sequence). The ends were cut back, 0 bases at V and 8 bases at J, with 16 bases in the middle. The CDR3 is CASSQDSQGRGGYTF. CDR3 coding DNA: TGTGCCAGCAGCCAAGATAGCCAGGGGCGAGGGGGCTACACCTTC.